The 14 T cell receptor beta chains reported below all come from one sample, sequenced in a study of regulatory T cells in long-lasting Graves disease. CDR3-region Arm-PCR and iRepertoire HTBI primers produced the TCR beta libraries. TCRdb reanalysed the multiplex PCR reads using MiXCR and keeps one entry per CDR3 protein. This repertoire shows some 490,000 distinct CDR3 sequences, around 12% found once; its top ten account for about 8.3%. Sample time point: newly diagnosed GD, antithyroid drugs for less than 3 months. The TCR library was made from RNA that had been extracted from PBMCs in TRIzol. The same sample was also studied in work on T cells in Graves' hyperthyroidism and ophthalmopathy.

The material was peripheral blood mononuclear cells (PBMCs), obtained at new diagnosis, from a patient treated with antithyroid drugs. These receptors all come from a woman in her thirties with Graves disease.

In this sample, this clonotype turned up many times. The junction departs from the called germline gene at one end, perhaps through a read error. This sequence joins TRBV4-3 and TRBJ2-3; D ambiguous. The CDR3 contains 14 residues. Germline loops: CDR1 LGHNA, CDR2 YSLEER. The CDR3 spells CASSQDERTDTQYF. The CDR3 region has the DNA TGTGCCAGCAGCCAAGACGAAAGGACAGATACGCAGTATTTT.

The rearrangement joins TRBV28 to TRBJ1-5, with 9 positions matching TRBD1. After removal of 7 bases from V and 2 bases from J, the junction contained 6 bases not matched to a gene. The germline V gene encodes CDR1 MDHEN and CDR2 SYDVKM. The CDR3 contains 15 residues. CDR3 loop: CASTSRTGGNQPQHF. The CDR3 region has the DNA TGTGCCAGCACCTCCCGGACAGGGGGCAATCAGCCCCAGCATTTT. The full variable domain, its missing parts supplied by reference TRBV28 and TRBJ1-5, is DVKVTQSSRYLVKRTGEKVFLECVQDMDHENMFWYRQDPGLGLRLIYFSYDVKMKEKGDIPEGYSVSREKKERFSLILESASTNQTSMYLCASTSRTGGNQPQHFGDGTRLSIL.

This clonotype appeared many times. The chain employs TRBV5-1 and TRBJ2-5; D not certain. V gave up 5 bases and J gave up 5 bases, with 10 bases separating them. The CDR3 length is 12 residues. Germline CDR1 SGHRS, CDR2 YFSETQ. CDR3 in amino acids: CASSVRVETQYF. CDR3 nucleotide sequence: TGCGCCAGCAGTGTCCGGGTGGAGACCCAGTACTTC.

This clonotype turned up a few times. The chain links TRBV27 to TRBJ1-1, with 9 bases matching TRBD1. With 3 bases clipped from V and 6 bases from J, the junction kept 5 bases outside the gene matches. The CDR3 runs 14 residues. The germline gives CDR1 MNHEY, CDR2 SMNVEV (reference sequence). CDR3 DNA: TGTGCCAGCAGTTTGGGGACAGGGAGGCCTGAAGCTTTCTTT. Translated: CASSLGTGRPEAFF.

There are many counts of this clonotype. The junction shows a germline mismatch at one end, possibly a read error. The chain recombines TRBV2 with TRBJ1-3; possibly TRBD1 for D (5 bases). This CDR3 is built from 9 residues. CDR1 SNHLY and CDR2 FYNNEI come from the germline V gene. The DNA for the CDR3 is TGTGCCCCCGGACACCCCCCCCATTTT. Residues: CAPGHPPHF.

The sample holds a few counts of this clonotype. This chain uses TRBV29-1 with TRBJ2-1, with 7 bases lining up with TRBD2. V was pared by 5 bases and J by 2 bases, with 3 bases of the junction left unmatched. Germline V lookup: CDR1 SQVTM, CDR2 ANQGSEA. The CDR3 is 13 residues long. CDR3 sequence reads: CSVPGRPYNEQFF. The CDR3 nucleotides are TGCAGCGTTCCCGGGAGGCCCTACAATGAGCAGTTCTTC.

The CDR3 sequence: CASTAGGARYGYTF. In DNA, the CDR3 is TGTGCCAGCACTGCGGGGGGGGCCCGCTATGGCTACACCTTC. V gene TRBV6-1 combines with J gene TRBJ1-2; D perhaps matches TRBD1 (6 bases). The germline V gene encodes CDR1 MNHNS and CDR2 SASEGT. The CDR3 is made up of 14 amino acids. V gave up 7 bases and J gave up 4 bases, with 16 bases separating them.

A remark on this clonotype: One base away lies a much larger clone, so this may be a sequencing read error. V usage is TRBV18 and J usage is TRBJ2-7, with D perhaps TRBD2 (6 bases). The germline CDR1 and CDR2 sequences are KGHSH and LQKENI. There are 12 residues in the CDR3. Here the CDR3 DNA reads TGTGTCAGCTCACCGCGGAGGGAGAAGCAGTACTTC. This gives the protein CVSSPRREKQYF.

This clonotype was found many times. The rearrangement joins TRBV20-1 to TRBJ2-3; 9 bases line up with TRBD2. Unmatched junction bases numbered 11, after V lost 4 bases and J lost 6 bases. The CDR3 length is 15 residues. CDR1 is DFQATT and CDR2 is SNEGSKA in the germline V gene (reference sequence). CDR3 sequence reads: CSATPIAGARDTQYF. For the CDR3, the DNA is TGCAGTGCTACTCCCATAGCGGGAGCACGGGATACGCAGTATTTT.

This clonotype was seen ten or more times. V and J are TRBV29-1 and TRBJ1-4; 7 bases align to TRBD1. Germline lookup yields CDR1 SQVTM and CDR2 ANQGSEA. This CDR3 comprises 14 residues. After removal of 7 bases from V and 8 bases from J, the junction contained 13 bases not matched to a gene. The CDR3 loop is CSAATGSGNEKLFF. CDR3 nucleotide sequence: TGCAGCGCCGCGACAGGGTCTGGGAACGAAAAACTGTTTTTT.

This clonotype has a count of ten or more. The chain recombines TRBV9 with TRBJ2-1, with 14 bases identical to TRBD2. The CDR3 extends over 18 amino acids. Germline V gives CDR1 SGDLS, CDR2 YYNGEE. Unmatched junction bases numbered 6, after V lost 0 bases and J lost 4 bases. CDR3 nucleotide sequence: TGTGCCAGCAGCGTAGTCGGGACTAGCGGGAGCGGGTACAATGAGCAGTTCTTC. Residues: CASSVVGTSGSGYNEQFF.

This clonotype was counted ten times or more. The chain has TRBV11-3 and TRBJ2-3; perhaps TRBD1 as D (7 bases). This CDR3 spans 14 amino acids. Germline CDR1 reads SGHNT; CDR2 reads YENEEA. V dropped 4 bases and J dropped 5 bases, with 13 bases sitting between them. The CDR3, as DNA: TGTGCCAGCAGCTGGAGGGGGCGAAAAGATACGCAGTATTTT. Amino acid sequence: CASSWRGRKDTQYF.

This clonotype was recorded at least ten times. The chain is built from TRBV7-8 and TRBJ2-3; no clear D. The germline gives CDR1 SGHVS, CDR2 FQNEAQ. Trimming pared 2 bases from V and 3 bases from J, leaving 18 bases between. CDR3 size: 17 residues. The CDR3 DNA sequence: TGTGCCAGCAGCTTACATGAGTTGTTCGTACAAACAGATACGCAGTATTTT. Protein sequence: CASSLHELFVQTDTQYF.

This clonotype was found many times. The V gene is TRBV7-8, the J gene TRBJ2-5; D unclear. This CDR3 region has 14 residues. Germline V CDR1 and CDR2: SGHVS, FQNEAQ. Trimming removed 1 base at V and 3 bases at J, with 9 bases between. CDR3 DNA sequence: TGTGCCAGCAGCTTAGTATCTCGGAAAGAGACCCAGTACTTC. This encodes CASSLVSRKETQYF.